The 16 T cell receptor beta chains presented below share a single source sample, sequenced in a study of T-cell memory formation after mild COVID-19. MiXCR, applied by TCRdb to the 5' RACE reads, yields one record per CDR3 protein. The sample includes some 350,000 distinct CDR3 sequences, roughly 13% seen only once; the top ten take roughly 23%. Sequenced input: PBMCs or a T cell subset sorted from them (not recorded which). The receptor source for this set is a man between 18 and 29 years old who had mild COVID-19 (a few samples of this study predate the infection). Cell type and time point are not known.

The CDR3 nucleotides are TGTGCCAGCAGCCCGGAGCGGGGGTTCTACACCGGGGAGCTGTTTTTT. This translates into CASSPERGFYTGELFF. The gene calls are TRBV11-2 and TRBJ2-2, with 8 bases that match TRBD2. CDR1 is SGHAT, CDR2 FQNNGV, per germline. The CDR3 has 16 amino acids. V trimming: 5 bases; J trimming: 3 bases; junction bases outside the gene matches: 8.

The chain employs TRBV19 and TRBJ1-1; D unresolved. Per germline, CDR1 LNHDA and CDR2 SQIVND (reference sequence). The V and J ends lost 4 bases and 3 bases respectively, with 15 bases between them. The CDR3 extends over 15 amino acids. Here the CDR3 DNA reads TGTGCCAGTAGTAAGAGGAGGCCGCTTCACACTGAAGCTTTCTTT. This gives the protein CASSKRRPLHTEAFF.

V gene TRBV29-1 combines with J gene TRBJ2-7, with D tentatively TRBD1 (6 bases). Germline V CDR1 and CDR2: SQVTM, ANQGSEA. CDR3 length: 13 residues. Trimming left V 4 bases short and J 6 bases short, with 16 bases between. Here the CDR3 DNA reads TGCAGCGTTGTAACCTTACAGGGTTTCGAGCAGTACGTC. Its translation is CSVVTLQGFEQYV.

This clonotype turned up a few times. This rearrangement joins TRBV5-5 to TRBJ2-7; D remains ambiguous. Per the germline V gene, CDR1 is SGHKS and CDR2 is YYEKEE (reference sequence). The CDR3 runs 15 residues. V shed 5 bases and J shed 2 bases, with 17 bases lying between them. CDR3 nucleotides: TGTGCCAGCAGTTCGGCCCCCACGGAAGCCTACGAGCAGTACTTC. This codes for CASSSAPTEAYEQYF.

In its sample, this clonotype was seen a few times. The rearrangement links TRBV5-5 to TRBJ2-1; D gene ambiguous. The length of the CDR3 is 11 residues. Germline CDR1 and CDR2: SGHKS and YYEKEE (reference sequence). Trimming removed 4 bases at V and 9 bases at J, with 8 bases between. The chain's CDR3 is CASSRLIEQFF. CDR3 DNA sequence: TGTGCCAGCAGCAGACTGATTGAGCAGTTCTTC.

This clonotype was detected a few times. CDR3 protein: CSVGAGRGTYGYTF. The CDR3 nucleotides read TGCAGCGTTGGAGCGGGCAGGGGAACATATGGCTACACCTTC. The V and J genes are TRBV29-1 and TRBJ1-2; TRBD1 is a possible D gene (6 bases). The CDR3 consists of 14 residues. Germline CDR1 is SQVTM and CDR2 is ANQGSEA. V dropped 4 bases and J dropped 5 bases, with 17 bases sitting between them.

This clonotype appeared a few times. The V gene is TRBV29-1, the J gene TRBJ1-2; 9 bases match TRBD1. Germline V CDR1 and CDR2: SQVTM, ANQGSEA. Unmatched junction bases numbered 5, after V lost 4 bases and J lost 2 bases. This CDR3 is 14 amino acids long. CDR3 sequence reads: CSVVRTGVNYGYTF. CDR3 DNA: TGCAGCGTTGTACGGACAGGGGTCAACTATGGCTACACCTTC.

The chain has TRBV4-3 and TRBJ2-1, with 8 bases matching TRBD2. Germline values: CDR1 LGHNA, CDR2 YSLEER. The CDR3 has 16 amino acids. Trimming at V came to 3 bases and at J to 4 bases, leaving 8 bases not matched to a gene. Written as DNA, the CDR3 is TGCGCCAGCAGCCAGGTTAGCGGGGTTGCTTACAATGAGCAGTTCTTC. This translates into CASSQVSGVAYNEQFF.

This clonotype was detected ten times or more. The gene calls are TRBV12-3 or TRBV12-4 and TRBJ2-7, with D hard to call. Trimming removed 1 base from V and 4 bases from J, with 5 bases in between. CDR3 size: 12 residues. CDR3 amino acids: CASSLGTYEQYF. CDR3 DNA: TGTGCCAGCAGTTTAGGGACGTACGAGCAGTACTTC.

V and J are TRBV4-3 and TRBJ2-5; perhaps TRBD1 as D (5 bases). CDR3 length equals 15 residues. V lost 4 bases, J lost 3 bases, and 15 bases lay in between. Per germline, CDR1 LGHNA and CDR2 YSLEER. The CDR3 region has the DNA TGCGCCAGCAGCCGCGACCTTAGGGGTGAAGAGACCCAGTACTTC. Residues: CASSRDLRGEETQYF.

This clonotype was seen only a few times. This rearrangement joins TRBV27 to TRBJ1-3; D possibly corresponds to TRBD1 (5 bases). V shed 6 bases and J shed 3 bases, with 9 bases lying between them. Germline V gives CDR1 MNHEY, CDR2 SMNVEV (reference sequence). The CDR3 contains 13 residues. DNA of the CDR3: TGTGCCAGCAGGCGGACATTTGGAAACACCATATATTTT. It encodes CASRRTFGNTIYF.

This clonotype was counted at least ten times. The chain is built from TRBV29-1 and TRBJ2-2; TRBD1 aligns across 8 bases. The CDR3 contains 12 residues. Germline CDR1 reads SQVTM; CDR2 reads ANQGSEA. V lost 6 bases and J lost 7; bases outside the gene matches: 4. CDR3 loop: CSVTGGGGELFF. Here the CDR3 DNA reads TGCAGCGTAACAGGGGGTGGCGGGGAGCTGTTTTTT.

This clonotype was seen ten or more times. The gene calls are TRBV24-1 and TRBJ2-7, with D perhaps TRBD1 or TRBD2 (5 bases each). The V and J ends lost 4 bases and 3 bases respectively, with 21 bases between them. The length of the CDR3 is 17 residues. The germline V gene has CDR1 KGHDR and CDR2 SFDVKD. As DNA, the CDR3 is TGTGCCACCAGTGACTTGGCCCGGGACCGAATTTTCTACGAGCAGTACGTC. Amino acid sequence: CATSDLARDRIFYEQYV.

This clonotype turned up a few times. V usage is TRBV7-9 and J usage is TRBJ1-5; possibly TRBD1 for D (6 bases). Trimming pared 6 bases from V and 4 bases from J, leaving 13 bases between. CDR3 length equals 14 residues. Germline CDR1 SEHNR, CDR2 FQNEAQ (reference sequence). The CDR3 DNA follows: TGTGCCAGCAGACGGATGGACAGAAATCAGCCCCAGCATTTT. Its protein product is CASRRMDRNQPQHF.

This clonotype has a handful of counts. The chain recombines TRBV21-1 with TRBJ1-1. TRBV21-1 is a pseudogene locus. The CDR3 runs 15 residues. The CDR3, as DNA: TGTGCCAGCAGCAAACTCCGGCGGCAGAACACTGAAGCTTTCTTT. As protein: CASSKLRRQNTEAFF.

This clonotype has only a few counts. V usage is TRBV6-1 and J usage is TRBJ2-1, with 14 bases fitting TRBD2. The CDR3 runs 14 residues. Per germline, CDR1 MNHNS and CDR2 SASEGT. V was pared by 11 bases and J by 4 bases, with 4 bases of the junction left unmatched. This chain's CDR3 is CALGLAGGYNEQFF. The DNA for the CDR3 is TGTGCCTTAGGACTAGCGGGGGGTTACAATGAGCAGTTCTTC.